The 30 T cell receptor beta chains reported below all come from one sample, sequenced in a study of regulatory T cells in long-lasting Graves disease. Documented time point: persistent/refractory GD, antithyroid drugs over 5 years with positive TRAb. PBMC-derived RNA was used for the TCR library. Assembly of TCR beta libraries relied on iRepertoire HTBI primers together with Arm-PCR of CDR3 regions. TCRdb fed the multiplex PCR reads into MiXCR, producing one record per CDR3 protein. The sample includes 300,000 or so distinct CDR3 sequences, around 20% of them seen just once. This material consisted of peripheral blood mononuclear cells (PBMCs), taken when the disease was refractory, from a patient treated with antithyroid drugs. The receptors shown here come from a female donor with Graves disease.

The rearrangement uses TRBV6-2 or TRBV6-3 and TRBJ1-2; D is uncertain. CDR1 is MNHEY, CDR2 SVGEGT, per germline. Trimming removed 11 bases from V and 0 bases from J, with 16 bases in between. This CDR3 has 14 residues. This chain's CDR3 is CAGRQWGANYGYTF. In DNA form, the CDR3 reads TGTGCCGGTCGCCAGTGGGGAGCTAACTATGGCTACACCTTC.

The V and J genes are TRBV7-9 and TRBJ2-7; perhaps TRBD2 as D (6 bases). The germline V gene has CDR1 SEHNR and CDR2 FQNEAQ (reference sequence). V lost 5 bases to trimming and J lost 4 bases, with 21 bases between them. The CDR3 has 16 amino acids. CDR3 region: CASSPQAFERVYEQYF. CDR3 bases: TGTGCCAGCAGCCCCCAAGCGTTTGAGCGGGTATACGAGCAGTACTTC.

The gene calls are TRBV28 and TRBJ2-1; 9 bases fit TRBD1. This CDR3 has 14 amino acids. V trimming: 7 bases; J trimming: 7 bases; junction bases outside the gene matches: 8. CDR1 and CDR2 (germline): MDHEN, SYDVKM. CDR3 region: CASTTGGARNEQFF. The CDR3 coding sequence is TGTGCCAGCACCACAGGGGGCGCTCGGAATGAGCAGTTCTTC.

The chain is built from TRBV7-2 and TRBJ2-7, with 11 bases lining up with TRBD2. Germline assignment: CDR1 SGHTA and CDR2 FQGNSA. Trimming removed 5 bases from V and 3 bases from J; junction bases left unmatched: 6. The CDR3 runs to 15 residues. The CDR3 spells CASSPTSGGFYEQYF. Written as DNA, the CDR3 is TGTGCCAGCAGCCCAACTAGCGGGGGATTCTACGAGCAGTACTTC.

This clonotype was counted many times. This chain joins TRBV11-2 and TRBJ1-1; possible D gene TRBD1, 6 bases. This CDR3 has 15 amino acids. Germline CDR1 SGHAT, CDR2 FQNNGV. Trimming pared 4 bases from V and 5 bases from J, leaving 17 bases between. CDR3 amino acids: CASSSVQGKRTEAFF. CDR3 coding DNA: TGTGCCAGCAGCTCAGTGCAGGGGAAACGGACTGAAGCTTTCTTT.

This clonotype has a count of ten or more. The genes are TRBV9 and TRBJ2-7; 7 bases fit TRBD2. V gave up 0 bases and J gave up 3 bases; unmatched junction bases: 6. Looked up from germline, CDR1 is SGDLS and CDR2 is YYNGEE. The CDR3 extends over 15 amino acids. CDR3 in DNA: TGTGCCAGCAGCGTAGACGCGGGACTAAACTACGAGCAGTACTTC. The encoded protein is CASSVDAGLNYEQYF.

This clonotype was counted a few times. The chain couples TRBV5-1 to TRBJ1-2; D gene ambiguous. Per germline, CDR1 SGHRS and CDR2 YFSETQ. The V gene lost 2 bases and the J gene lost 3 bases, with 5 bases spanning the gap. The CDR3 consists of 12 residues. The CDR3 loop reads CASSLDYYGYTF. CDR3 coding DNA: TGCGCCAGCAGCTTAGACTACTATGGCTACACCTTC.

The sample holds many counts of this clonotype. The chain joins TRBV7-8 to TRBJ1-2, with TRBD1 as a possible D gene (5 bases). The germline V and J ends were trimmed by 1 base and 6 bases, with 12 bases remaining between them. This CDR3 spans 14 amino acids. The germline gives CDR1 SGHVS, CDR2 FQNEAQ. CDR3 in DNA: TGTGCCAGCAGCTTAGTGGGGGGGACGAATGGCTACACCTTC. Encoded protein: CASSLVGGTNGYTF.

The rearrangement links TRBV19 to TRBJ1-3; the match to TRBD1 covers 8 bases. Germline CDR1 and CDR2: LNHDA and SQIVND (reference sequence). The V segment lost 4 bases and the J segment 0 bases; nucleotides outside the gene matches: 8. The CDR3 extends over 17 amino acids. Here the CDR3 reads CASSTRQGTPSGNTIYF. CDR3 sequence (DNA): TGTGCCAGTAGTACCCGACAGGGGACTCCCTCTGGAAACACCATATATTTT.

For this clonotype: A junction boundary mismatches the germline segment, possibly from a read error. The chain combines TRBV29-1 with TRBJ2-5; TRBD2 might be the D (5 bases). The V gene's germline CDR1 is SQVTM and CDR2 ANQGSEA. The length of the CDR3 is 11 residues. This CDR3 reads CSVRSGETQYF. CDR3 coding DNA: TGTAGCGTTCGGTCCGGGGAGACCCAGTACTTC.

CDR3 sequence (DNA): TGTGCCATCAGTAACGGGGGGAGCTCCTACGAGCAGTACTTC. It codes for CAISNGGSSYEQYF. This chain joins TRBV10-3 and TRBJ2-7, with 7 bases lining up with TRBD2. This CDR3 is 14 amino acids long. Germline CDR1 ENHRY, CDR2 SYGVKD. After removal of 5 bases from V and 0 bases from J, the junction contained 4 bases not matched to a gene.

The V gene is TRBV28, the J gene TRBJ2-1; the D gene is possibly TRBD1 (6 bases). Between the trimmed V and J ends, which lost 3 bases and 6 bases, there was a span of 30 bases. This CDR3 has 20 amino acids. From germline, CDR1 is MDHEN and CDR2 SYDVKM. The CDR3 region has the DNA TGTGCCAGCAGTTTTCGTCTCCGGGTCTTCCGGACAGCGGTATTCAATGAGCAGTTCTTC. Protein sequence: CASSFRLRVFRTAVFNEQFF.

There are many counts of this clonotype. The V gene is TRBV7-9, the J gene TRBJ2-5; D is perhaps TRBD1 or TRBD2 (5 bases each). V was clipped by 1 base and J by 1 base, with 10 bases between them. Germline CDR1 SEHNR, CDR2 FQNEAQ (reference sequence). The CDR3 contains 15 residues. DNA for the CDR3: TGTGCCAGCAGCTTAGGAGGGACCGTCCAAGAGACCCAGTACTTC. Amino acids: CASSLGGTVQETQYF.

With respect to this clonotype: One end of the junction varies from germline; a read error may be responsible. This sequence joins TRBV9 and TRBJ1-1; D unresolved. CDR1 and CDR2 (germline): SGDLS, YYNGEE. This CDR3 comprises 12 residues. Here the CDR3 DNA reads TGTGCCAGCAACAATCCGGACCCTGAAGCTTCCTTT. This gives the protein CASNNPDPEASF.

The chain recombines TRBV19 with TRBJ1-1, with D possibly TRBD1 on 5 matching bases. The CDR3 consists of 16 residues. Germline lookup yields CDR1 LNHDA and CDR2 SQIVND (reference sequence). The V end was cut by 3 bases, the J end by 3 bases, with 17 bases between. The CDR3 is CASSMGYRGRDTEAFF. As DNA, the CDR3 is TGTGCCAGTAGTATGGGATACCGGGGACGGGACACTGAAGCTTTCTTT.

The chain is built from TRBV10-3 and TRBJ2-7; D is ambiguous. Germline assignment: CDR1 ENHRY and CDR2 SYGVKD. CDR3 length: 14 amino acids. Trimming shortened V by 10 bases and J by 0 bases, and 16 bases separated the two germline ends. CDR3 sequence: CATLPDIYSYEQYF. In DNA, the CDR3 is TGTGCCACCCTCCCTGACATCTACTCCTACGAGCAGTACTTC.

At least ten counts were recorded for this clonotype. V usage is TRBV6-1 and J usage is TRBJ2-5, with unresolved D. The CDR3 is 16 residues long. Germline loops: CDR1 MNHNS, CDR2 SASEGT. Trimming shortened V by 7 bases and J by 5 bases, and 23 bases separated the two germline ends. The CDR3: CASIRRFGLSTETQYF. The DNA of the CDR3 is TGTGCCAGCATTCGAAGGTTTGGTTTGTCTACCGAGACCCAGTACTTC.

The chain has TRBV18 and TRBJ1-1; 8 nucleotides match TRBD1. CDR3 length: 15 residues. J was trimmed by 4 bases and V by 0 bases; bases with no gene match: 4. The germline gives CDR1 KGHSH, CDR2 LQKENI. The DNA of the CDR3 is TGTGCCAGCTCACCACCGGCAGGGGGCGGCACTGAAGCTTTCTTT. Translating gives CASSPPAGGGTEAFF.

The sample holds many counts of this clonotype. CDR3 sequence: CSVGPRGLVQETQYF. For the CDR3, the DNA is TGCAGCGTTGGCCCCAGGGGGCTGGTCCAAGAGACCCAGTACTTC. J is TRBJ2-5 and V is TRBV29-1, with 8 bases aligning to TRBD1. The CDR3 totals 15 residues. V shed 4 bases, J shed 1 base, and the junction held 8 bases outside the gene matches. Germline-derived CDR1 and CDR2 are SQVTM and ANQGSEA.

This clonotype came up many times. The V and J genes are TRBV12-3 or TRBV12-4 and TRBJ1-5, with a weak D call TRBD1 (5 bases). The V end was cut by 9 bases, the J end by 3 bases, with 15 bases between. CDR3 length: 14 residues. The CDR3 region is CASVPGRSNQPQHF. The DNA for the CDR3 is TGTGCCAGTGTCCCGGGACGGTCCAATCAGCCCCAGCATTTT.

In this sample, this clonotype turned up many times. V usage is TRBV7-3 and J usage is TRBJ2-7; no definite D call. Germline loops: CDR1 SGHTA, CDR2 FQGTGA. V lost 5 bases and J lost 6, with 14 bases in between. The CDR3 totals 13 residues. The DNA for the CDR3 is TGTGCCAGCAGCCCCGGGCCCTCGGGCGAGCAGTACTTC. Translating it yields CASSPGPSGEQYF.

This chain joins TRBV25-1 and TRBJ1-1; maybe TRBD1 (5 bases). Germline lookup yields CDR1 MGHDK and CDR2 SYGVNS. Trimming removed 5 bases from V and 7 bases from J, with 14 bases in between. This CDR3 is 13 amino acids long. In DNA, the CDR3 is TGTGCCAGCAGTAAAAATTTGGGACTTGAAGCTTTCTTT. Amino acids: CASSKNLGLEAFF.

Note on this clonotype: A much larger clonotype is one base distant, so this may be a read error. The chain carries TRBV4-1 and TRBJ1-1; possibly TRBD1 for D (6 bases). The CDR3 loop spans 15 amino acids. Germline lookup yields CDR1 MGHRA and CDR2 YSYEKL. The CDR3 protein is CASSQEAGVNAEAFF. For the CDR3, the DNA is TGCGCCAGCAGCCAAGAGGCAGGGGTGAACGCTGAAGCTTTCTTT.

This clonotype was seen many times. This chain uses TRBV20-1 with TRBJ1-2; 8 nucleotides match TRBD1. J gave up 8 bases and V 3 bases, and 8 bases lay outside the gene matches. CDR1 is DFQATT and CDR2 is SNEGSKA in the germline V gene (reference sequence). This CDR3 has 13 amino acids. CDR3 nucleotide sequence: TGCAGTGCTAGTGACAGGGGTGGAGAGGGCTACACCTTC. Encoded protein: CSASDRGGEGYTF.

On this clonotype itself: A much larger clone sits a single nucleotide away, making a read error possible. The chain employs TRBV10-3 and TRBJ2-7; D is ambiguous. The V and J ends lost 7 bases and 3 bases respectively, with 22 bases between them. Germline CDR1 and CDR2: ENHRY and SYGVKD. CDR3 length: 16 amino acids. CDR3 loop: CAITMSVTYTYYEQYF. DNA for the CDR3: TGTGCCATCACTATGTCAGTGACCTACACATACTACGAGCAGTACTTC.

This chain links TRBV11-2 with TRBJ2-1, with D tentatively TRBD2 (6 bases). The CDR3 contains 14 residues. CDR1 is SGHAT, CDR2 FQNNGV, per germline. Trimming took off 1 base at V and 6 bases at J, with 10 bases between the two ends. The CDR3 coding sequence is TGTGCCAGCAGCTTAGGCAGGGAGGCCAATGAGCAGTTCTTC. Amino acid sequence: CASSLGREANEQFF.

This clonotype was observed once. The V call is TRBV12-3 or TRBV12-4, the J call TRBJ2-3; 9 bases are a match to TRBD1. The V gene end was trimmed by 5 bases and the J gene end by 5 bases; junction bases not matched to a gene: 5. The CDR3 contains 14 residues. In DNA, the CDR3 is TGTGCCAGCAGTATGGACAGGGGAATAGATACGCAGTATTTT. Its protein is CASSMDRGIDTQYF.

The V and J genes are TRBV4-3 and TRBJ1-1; 8 nucleotides align to TRBD1. The ends lost 1 base at V and 6 bases at J; junction bases unmatched: 7. Germline values: CDR1 LGHNA, CDR2 YSLEER. The CDR3 spans 15 residues. CDR3 DNA sequence: TGCGCCAGCAGCCAAGTTCCCCCAGGGGGCTCTGAAGCTTTCTTT. Its protein product is CASSQVPPGGSEAFF.

This clonotype was recorded many times. The chain joins TRBV28 to TRBJ2-4, with D maybe TRBD1 (6 bases). Germline V CDR1 and CDR2: MDHEN, SYDVKM. V lost 5 bases and J 0 bases, leaving 11 bases between the germline ends. The CDR3 consists of 15 residues. CDR3 in amino acids: CASSPKGVAKNIQYF. As DNA, the CDR3 is TGTGCCAGCAGTCCGAAGGGGGTAGCCAAAAACATTCAGTACTTC.

This chain connects TRBV28 to TRBJ1-5; 8 nucleotides agree with TRBD1. This CDR3 comprises 18 residues. The J segment lost 2 bases and the V segment lost 1 base, leaving 10 bases of the junction unmatched. Germline V CDR1 and CDR2: MDHEN, SYDVKM. CDR3: CASSLSRGLDRGNQPQHF. The CDR3 nucleotides read TGTGCCAGCAGTTTATCCCGGGGGTTGGACAGGGGCAATCAGCCCCAGCATTTT.